This TCR beta chain was recovered during a study of T-cell memory formation after mild COVID-19. Study observations and caveats: Some clones that responded turned up in pre-infection memory, which suggests that cross-reactive memory joined in.

In its sample, this clonotype was seen many times. Its specificity is not known. TCRdb processed the 5' RACE reads anew with MiXCR; each CDR3 protein has one entry. The sample gives about 340,000 distinct CDR3 sequences, about 15% of which show up once; more than 20% is in the top ten. Trimming removed 0 bases from V and 3 bases from J; junction bases left unmatched: 3. From germline, CDR1 is SGHRS and CDR2 YFSETQ. The CDR3 covers 16 residues. This TCR came from a man between 18 and 29 years old who had mild COVID-19 (a few samples of this study predate the infection). Cell type and time point are not known. V gene TRBV5-1 combines with J gene TRBJ2-3; 11 nucleotides agree with TRBD2. Sequenced material: PBMCs or a T cell subset sorted from them (not recorded which). Written as DNA, the CDR3 is TGCGCCAGCAGCTTGGCTACTAGCGGGGGAACAGATACGCAGTATTTT. Translating gives CASSLATSGGTDTQYF.